This TCR beta chain was sequenced in a study of beta chain features in type 1 diabetes. Study results and limitations: TCRB CDR3 length was moderately but significantly reduced in all four CD4+ subsets of Type 1 diabetes patients. PCR might favor shorter templates, but any such skew would affect patients and controls equally.

CD45RO/CCR7/CD25/CD127/CD95/CD27 sorting isolated CD4+ naive, central memory, regulatory and stem cell-like memory cells. The sequenced template was cDNA made from the entire isolated RNA. This table comes from immunoSEQ multiplex PCR, and its TCRdb copy is limited to in-frame clones, with some not included. The data hold 130,000 to 150,000 clones, with about 13% observed a single time. This clone appeared a few times. Its antigen is currently unknown. The sample comprised central memory CD4+ T cells from blood. The origin of this receptor is a man younger than 30 with type 1 diabetes.

In DNA form, the CDR3 reads TGCAGTGCCATACAAGGAGATACGCAGTATTTT. Protein product: CSAIQGDTQYF. The V gene is TRBV20-1, the J gene TRBJ2-3; no definite D call. V lost 6 bases and J lost 5, with 9 bases in between. The CDR3 runs 11 residues. The V gene's germline CDR1 is DFQATT and CDR2 SNEGSKA (reference sequence).